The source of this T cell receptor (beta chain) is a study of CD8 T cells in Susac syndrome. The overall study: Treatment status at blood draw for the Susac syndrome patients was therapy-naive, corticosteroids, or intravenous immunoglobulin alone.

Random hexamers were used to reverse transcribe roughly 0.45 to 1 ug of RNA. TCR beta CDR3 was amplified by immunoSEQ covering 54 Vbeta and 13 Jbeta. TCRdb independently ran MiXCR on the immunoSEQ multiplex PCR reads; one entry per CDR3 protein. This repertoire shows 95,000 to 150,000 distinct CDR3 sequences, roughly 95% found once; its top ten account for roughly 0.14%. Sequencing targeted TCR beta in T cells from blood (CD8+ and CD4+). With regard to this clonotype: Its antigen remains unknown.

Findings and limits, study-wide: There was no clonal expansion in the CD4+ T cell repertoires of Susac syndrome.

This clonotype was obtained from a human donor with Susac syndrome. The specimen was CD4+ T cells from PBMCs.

DNA of the CDR3: TGTGCCAGCAGCTCGACTAGCGGGAGCTCCTACAATGAGCAGTTCTTC. This codes for CASSSTSGSSYNEQFF. The chain recombines TRBV7-9 with TRBJ2-1; 12 bases line up with TRBD2. Germline CDR1 SEHNR, CDR2 FQNEAQ (reference sequence). The trim removed 4 bases at V and 0 bases at J, leaving 1 base unmatched. This CDR3 is 16 amino acids long.